The rows below give T cell receptor beta chains drawn from one sample of a study of T cell responses to AZD1222 COVID-19 vaccine. Produced via immunoSEQ multiplex PCR; TCRdb's table is partial and in-frame only. The top ten clones hold 0.99% of a sample with around 170,000 clones, approximately 91% of them seen once. The sequencing here drew on peripheral blood, taken on day 0 of AZD1222 vaccination. The source is an adult in good health. Both conserved end residues are part of each CDR3. The order of the fields is V gene, clone size, D gene, CDR3 length, J gene, CDR3 DNA, CDR3 protein. The D gene is left open where the match is weak. Some rows have no size entry. The others give once, few or many, or a class for an expanded clone.

V gene: TRBV19
clone size: -
D gene: TRBD1
CDR3 length: 15
J gene: TRBJ2-1
CDR3 DNA: TGTGCCAGTAGTAACCCCGGGACAGGGTTCCATGAGCAGTTCTTC
CDR3 protein: CASSNPGTGFHEQFF

V gene: TRBV29-1
clone size: -
D gene: TRBD2
CDR3 length: 16
J gene: TRBJ2-3
CDR3 DNA: TGCAGCGTTGAATATACCGCGGGGGGGGGCACAGATACGCAGTATTTT
CDR3 protein: CSVEYTAGGGTDTQYF

V gene: TRBV4-3
clone size: -
D gene: -
CDR3 length: 15
J gene: TRBJ1-5
CDR3 DNA: TGCGCCAGCAGCCAAGATAGGGGTTGGAATCAGCCCCAGCATTTT
CDR3 protein: CASSQDRGWNQPQHF

V gene: TRBV4-3
clone size: -
D gene: TRBD1
CDR3 length: 16
J gene: TRBJ2-2
CDR3 DNA: TGCGCCAGCAGCCAAGATAGGACAGGGCGGACCGGGGAGCTGTTTTTT
CDR3 protein: CASSQDRTGRTGELFF

V gene: TRBV5-1
clone size: -
D gene: -
CDR3 length: 15
J gene: TRBJ1-4
CDR3 DNA: TGCGCCAGCAGCCCTGGGACGGCCTATAATGAAAAACTGTTTTTT
CDR3 protein: CASSPGTAYNEKLFF

V gene: TRBV7-9
clone size: -
D gene: TRBD2
CDR3 length: 19
J gene: TRBJ2-5
CDR3 DNA: TGTGCCAGCAGCTTAGTCGCGGGAGGCTCCATTCTCGATCAAGAGACCCAGTACTTC
CDR3 protein: CASSLVAGGSILDQETQYF

V gene: TRBV3-1/TRBV3-2
clone size: -
D gene: -
CDR3 length: 13
J gene: TRBJ2-2
CDR3 DNA: TGTGCCAGCAGCCAAGTTTCCACCGGGGAGCTGTTTTTT
CDR3 protein: CASSQVSTGELFF

V gene: TRBV15
clone size: -
D gene: -
CDR3 length: 16
J gene: TRBJ1-3
CDR3 DNA: TGTGCCACCAGCAGAGAAAGGGCGGGGTCCGGAAACACCATATATTTT
CDR3 protein: CATSRERAGSGNTIYF

V gene: TRBV6-1
clone size: -
D gene: -
CDR3 length: 14
J gene: TRBJ2-7
CDR3 DNA: TGTGCCAGCAGTGACCGGGGCAGAGCCTACGAGCAGTACTTC
CDR3 protein: CASSDRGRAYEQYF

V gene: TRBV7-3
clone size: -
D gene: -
CDR3 length: 16
J gene: TRBJ1-6
CDR3 DNA: TGTGCCAGCAGCTTAAACCCCGACAAGTATAATTCACCCCTCCACTTT
CDR3 protein: CASSLNPDKYNSPLHF

V gene: TRBV6-5
clone size: -
D gene: TRBD1
CDR3 length: 15
J gene: TRBJ1-2
CDR3 DNA: TGTGCCAGCAGTTACTCGAGGGAGGGGGCACTTGGCTACACCTTC
CDR3 protein: CASSYSREGALGYTF

V gene: TRBV6-2/TRBV6-3
clone size: -
D gene: -
CDR3 length: 11
J gene: TRBJ2-5
CDR3 DNA: TGTGCCAGCAGTCATAGGGAGACCCAGTACTTC
CDR3 protein: CASSHRETQYF

V gene: TRBV3-1/TRBV3-2
clone size: -
D gene: TRBD2
CDR3 length: 15
J gene: TRBJ2-4
CDR3 DNA: TGTGCCAGCAGCTGGACTAGCGGGAGGGAAAACATTCAGTACTTC
CDR3 protein: CASSWTSGRENIQYF

V gene: TRBV24-1
clone size: -
D gene: TRBD2
CDR3 length: 18
J gene: TRBJ2-5
CDR3 DNA: TGTGCCACCAGTGCACTCGGGACTAGCGGGAGGGCGGGAGAGACCCAGTACTTC
CDR3 protein: CATSALGTSGRAGETQYF

V gene: TRBV5-1
clone size: once
D gene: -
CDR3 length: 21
J gene: TRBJ1-2
CDR3 DNA: TGCGCCAGCAGCTTGTGGGCCGGCGGGAGGGGCAGGGATACTACAAACTATGGCTACACCTTC
CDR3 protein: CASSLWAGGRGRDTTNYGYTF

V gene: TRBV5-1
clone size: once
D gene: TRBD1
CDR3 length: 16
J gene: TRBJ1-4
CDR3 DNA: TGCGCCAGCAGCCAGTACAGGGGCCCAACTAATGAAAAACTGTTTTTT
CDR3 protein: CASSQYRGPTNEKLFF